A selection of T cell receptor beta chains follows, all from one sample in a study of vaccination and CD4 T cells after COVID-19. For these TCRs, the target antigens are not known. A single record per CDR3 protein comes from TCRdb applying MiXCR to the PCR reads. The sample holds about 12,000 distinct CDR3 sequences, 50% to 75% seen once. Sequenced: CD4+ T cells from blood, cultured in vitro. These receptor sequences come from a human donor who had recovered from COVID-19. Each CDR3 is given with its conserved first and last residue.

TRBV7-2 | CASSSAAGNTIYF
TRBV20-1 | CSARTGQQPQHF
TRBV24-1 | CATSDFRGNEQFF
TRBV7-9 | CASSRQGGANYGYTF
TRBV20-1 | CSAHRPGRAGETQYF
TRBV11-3 | CASSPRQGATDTQYF
TRBV7-2 | CASSRTGTDNYGYTF
TRBV2 | CASSDKVSWNTEAFF
TRBV20-1 | CSASLTPSSTDTQYF
TRBV28 | CASSRTSGSTDTQYF